This TCR beta chain came from a study of blood T cell repertoires in COVID-19. Study information: Samples of COVID-19 (acute and convalescent) were obtained from the United States, Italy and Spain. Sources were T cells, B-cell-depleted T cells, or PBMCs; the material itself was cDNA or gDNA.

V dropped 0 bases and J dropped 0; count of bases not matched to a gene: 5. The CDR3 totals 17 residues. CDR1 is SGHVS, CDR2 FQNEAQ, per germline. In the authors' methods: The assay estimated nucleated cells by amplifying reference gene primers. Sequencing used immunoSEQ multiplex PCR; TCRdb keeps in-frame clones, though not all of them. That table is the source of V, J and clone size, and D and trimming were worked out from the DNA. The table has 100,000 or so clones, roughly 80% seen once. The sequence was obtained from a woman of 80 years or more with acute or convalescent COVID-19. The sample taken for sequencing was peripheral blood. The chain couples TRBV7-8 to TRBJ2-4; 7 bases fit TRBD1. The DNA for the CDR3 is TGTGCCAGCAGCTTAGCGACAGGGCCACTAGCCAAAAACATTCAGTACTTC. It is translated as CASSLATGPLAKNIQYF.